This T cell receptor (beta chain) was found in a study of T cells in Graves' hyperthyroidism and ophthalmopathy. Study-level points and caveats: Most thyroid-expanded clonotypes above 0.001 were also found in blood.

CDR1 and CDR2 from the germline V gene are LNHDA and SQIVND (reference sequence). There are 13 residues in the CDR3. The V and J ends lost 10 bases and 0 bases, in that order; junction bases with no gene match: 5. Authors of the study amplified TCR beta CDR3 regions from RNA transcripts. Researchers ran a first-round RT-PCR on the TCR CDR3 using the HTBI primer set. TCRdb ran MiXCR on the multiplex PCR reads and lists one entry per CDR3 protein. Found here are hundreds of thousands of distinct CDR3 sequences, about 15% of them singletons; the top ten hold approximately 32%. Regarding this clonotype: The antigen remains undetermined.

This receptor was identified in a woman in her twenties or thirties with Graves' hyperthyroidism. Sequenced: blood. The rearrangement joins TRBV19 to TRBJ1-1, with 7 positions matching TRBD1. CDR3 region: CAIRQGVNTEAFF. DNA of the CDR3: TGTGCCATAAGACAGGGTGTGAACACTGAAGCTTTCTTT.